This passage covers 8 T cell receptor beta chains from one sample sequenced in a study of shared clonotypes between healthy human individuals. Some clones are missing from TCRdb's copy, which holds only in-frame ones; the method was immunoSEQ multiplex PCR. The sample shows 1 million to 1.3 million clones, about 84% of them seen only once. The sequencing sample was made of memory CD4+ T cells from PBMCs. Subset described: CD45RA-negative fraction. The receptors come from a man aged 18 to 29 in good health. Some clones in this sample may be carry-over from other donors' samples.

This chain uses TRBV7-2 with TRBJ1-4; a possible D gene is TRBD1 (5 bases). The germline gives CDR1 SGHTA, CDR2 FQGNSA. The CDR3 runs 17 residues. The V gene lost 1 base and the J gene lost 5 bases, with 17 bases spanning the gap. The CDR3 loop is CASSLDAGGARNEKLFF. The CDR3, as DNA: TGTGCCAGCAGCTTAGATGCGGGGGGAGCGAGGAATGAAAAACTGTTTTTT.

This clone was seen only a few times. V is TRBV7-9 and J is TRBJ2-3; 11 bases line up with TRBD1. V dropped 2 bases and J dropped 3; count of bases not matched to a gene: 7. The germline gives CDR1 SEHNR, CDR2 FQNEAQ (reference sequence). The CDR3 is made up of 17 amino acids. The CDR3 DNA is TGTGCCAGCAGCTTATACTCCCGGGACAGGGGGACAGATACGCAGTATTTT. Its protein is CASSLYSRDRGTDTQYF. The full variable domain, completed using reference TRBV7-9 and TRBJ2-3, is DTGVSQNPRHKITKRGQNVTFRCDPISEHNRLYWYRQTLGQGPEFLTYFQNEAQLEKSRLLSDRFSAERPKGSFSTLEIQRTEQGDSAMYLCASSLYSRDRGTDTQYFGPGTRLTVL.

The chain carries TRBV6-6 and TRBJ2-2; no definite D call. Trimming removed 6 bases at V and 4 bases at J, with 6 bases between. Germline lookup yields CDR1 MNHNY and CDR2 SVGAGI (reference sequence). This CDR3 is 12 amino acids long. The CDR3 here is CASRLVTGELFF. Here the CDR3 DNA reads TGTGCCAGCAGACTCGTCACCGGGGAGCTGTTTTTT.

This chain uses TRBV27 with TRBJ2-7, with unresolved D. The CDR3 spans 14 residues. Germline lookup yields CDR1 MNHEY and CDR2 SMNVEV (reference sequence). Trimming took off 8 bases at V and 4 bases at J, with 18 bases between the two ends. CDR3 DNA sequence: TGTGCCAGCGGGCCTCAGTTTGGAAGTTACGAGCAGTACTTC. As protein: CASGPQFGSYEQYF.

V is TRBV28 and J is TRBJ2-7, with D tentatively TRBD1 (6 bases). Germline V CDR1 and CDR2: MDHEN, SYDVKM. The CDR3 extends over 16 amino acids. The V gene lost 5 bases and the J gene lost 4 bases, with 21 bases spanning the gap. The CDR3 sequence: CASSPKQGSFLYEQYF. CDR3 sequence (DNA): TGTGCCAGCAGTCCGAAACAGGGTAGTTTCTTGTACGAGCAGTACTTC. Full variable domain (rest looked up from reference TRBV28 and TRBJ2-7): DVKVTQSSRYLVKRTGEKVFLECVQDMDHENMFWYRQDPGLGLRLIYFSYDVKMKEKGDIPEGYSVSREKKERFSLILESASTNQTSMYLCASSPKQGSFLYEQYFGPGTRLTVT.

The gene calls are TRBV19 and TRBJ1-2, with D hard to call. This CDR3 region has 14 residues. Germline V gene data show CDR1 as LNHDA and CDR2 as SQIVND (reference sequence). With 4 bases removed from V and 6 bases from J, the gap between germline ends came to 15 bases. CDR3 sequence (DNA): TGTGCCAGTAGTACGACACCCTTCGAGAATGGCTACACCTTC. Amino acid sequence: CASSTTPFENGYTF.

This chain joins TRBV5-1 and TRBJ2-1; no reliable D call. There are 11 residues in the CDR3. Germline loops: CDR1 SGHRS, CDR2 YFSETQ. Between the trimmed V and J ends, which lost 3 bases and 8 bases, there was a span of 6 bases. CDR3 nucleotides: TGCGCCAGCAGCTCCACAGATGAGCAGTTCTTC. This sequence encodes CASSSTDEQFF.

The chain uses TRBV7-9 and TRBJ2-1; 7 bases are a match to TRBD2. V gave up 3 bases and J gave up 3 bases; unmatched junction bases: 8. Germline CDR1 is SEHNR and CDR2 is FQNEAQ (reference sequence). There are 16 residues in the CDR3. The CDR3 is CASSFRAGVVYNEQFF. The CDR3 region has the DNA TGTGCCAGCAGCTTTCGGGCGGGGGTAGTCTACAATGAGCAGTTCTTC.